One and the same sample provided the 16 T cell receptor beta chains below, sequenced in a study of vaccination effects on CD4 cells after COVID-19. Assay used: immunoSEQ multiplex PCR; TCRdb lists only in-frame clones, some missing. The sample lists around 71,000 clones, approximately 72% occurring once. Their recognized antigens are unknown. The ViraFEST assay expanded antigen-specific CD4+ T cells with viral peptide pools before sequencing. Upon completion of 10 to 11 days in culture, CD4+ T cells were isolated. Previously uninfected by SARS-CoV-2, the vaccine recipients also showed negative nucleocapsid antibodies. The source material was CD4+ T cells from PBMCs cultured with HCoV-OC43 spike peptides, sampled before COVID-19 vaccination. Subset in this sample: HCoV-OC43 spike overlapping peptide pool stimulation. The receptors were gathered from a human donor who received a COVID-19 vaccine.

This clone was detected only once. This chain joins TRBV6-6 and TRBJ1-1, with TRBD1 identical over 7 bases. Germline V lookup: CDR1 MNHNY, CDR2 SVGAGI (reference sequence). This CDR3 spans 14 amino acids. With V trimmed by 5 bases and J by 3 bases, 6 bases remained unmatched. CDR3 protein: CASSVQGKHTEAFF. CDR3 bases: TGTGCCAGCAGTGTACAGGGGAAACACACTGAAGCTTTCTTT.

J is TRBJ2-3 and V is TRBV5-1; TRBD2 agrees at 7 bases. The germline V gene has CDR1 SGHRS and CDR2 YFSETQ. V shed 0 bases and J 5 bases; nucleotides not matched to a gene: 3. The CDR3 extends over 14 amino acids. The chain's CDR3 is CASSLEGGIDTQYF. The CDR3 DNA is TGCGCCAGCAGCTTGGAGGGAGGGATAGATACGCAGTATTTT.

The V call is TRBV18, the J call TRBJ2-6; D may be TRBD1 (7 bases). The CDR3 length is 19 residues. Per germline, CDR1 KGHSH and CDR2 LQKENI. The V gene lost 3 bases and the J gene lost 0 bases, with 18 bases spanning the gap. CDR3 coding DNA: TGTGCCAGCTCACCGGTACAGGGGAGGACCGGCTCTGGGGCCAACGTCCTGACTTTC. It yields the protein CASSPVQGRTGSGANVLTF.

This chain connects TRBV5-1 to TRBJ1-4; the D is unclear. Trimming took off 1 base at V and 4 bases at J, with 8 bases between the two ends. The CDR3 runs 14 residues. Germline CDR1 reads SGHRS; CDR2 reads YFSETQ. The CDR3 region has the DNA TGCGCCAGCAGCTTGACAGCAAGTAATGAAAAACTGTTTTTT. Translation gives CASSLTASNEKLFF.

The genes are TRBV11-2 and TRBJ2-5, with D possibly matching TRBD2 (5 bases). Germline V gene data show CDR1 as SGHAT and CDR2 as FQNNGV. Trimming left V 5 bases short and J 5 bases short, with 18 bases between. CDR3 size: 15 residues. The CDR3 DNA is TGTGCCAGCAGCCCCATTATGAGGGAATCGGAGACCCAGTACTTC. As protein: CASSPIMRESETQYF.

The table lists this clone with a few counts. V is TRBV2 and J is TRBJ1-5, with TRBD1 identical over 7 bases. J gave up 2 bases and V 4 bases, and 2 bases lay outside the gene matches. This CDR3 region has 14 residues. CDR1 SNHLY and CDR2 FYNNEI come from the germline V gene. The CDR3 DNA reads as TGTGCCAGCAGTGTTGACAGGGGCAATCAGCCCCAGCATTTT. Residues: CASSVDRGNQPQHF.

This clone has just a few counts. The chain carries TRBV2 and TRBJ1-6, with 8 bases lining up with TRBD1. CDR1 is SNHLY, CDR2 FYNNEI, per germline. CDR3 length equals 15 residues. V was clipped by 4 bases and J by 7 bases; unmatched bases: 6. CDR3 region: CASSVQGAGNSPLHF. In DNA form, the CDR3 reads TGTGCCAGCAGTGTGCAGGGGGCGGGGAATTCACCCCTCCACTTT.

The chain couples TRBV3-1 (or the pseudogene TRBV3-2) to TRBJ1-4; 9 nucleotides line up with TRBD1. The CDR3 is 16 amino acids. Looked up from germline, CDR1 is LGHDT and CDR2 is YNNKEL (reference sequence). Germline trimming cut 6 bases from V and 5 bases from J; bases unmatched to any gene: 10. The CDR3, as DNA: TGTGCCAGCAGTCTACCGGACAGGGGCCGAAATGAAAAACTGTTTTTT. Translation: CASSLPDRGRNEKLFF.

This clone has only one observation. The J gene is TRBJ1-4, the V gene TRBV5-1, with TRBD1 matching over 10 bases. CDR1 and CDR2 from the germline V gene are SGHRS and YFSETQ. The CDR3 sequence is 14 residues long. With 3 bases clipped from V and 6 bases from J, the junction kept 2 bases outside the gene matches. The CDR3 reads CASSSDRGYEKLFF. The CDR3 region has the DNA TGCGCCAGCAGCTCGGACAGGGGGTATGAAAAACTGTTTTTT.

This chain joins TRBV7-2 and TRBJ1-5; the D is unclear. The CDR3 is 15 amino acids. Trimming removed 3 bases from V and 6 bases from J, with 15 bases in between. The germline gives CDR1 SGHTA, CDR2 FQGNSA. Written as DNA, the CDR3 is TGTGCCAGCAGCTTTTCTGGTACGGGAGGTCAGCCCCAGCATTTT. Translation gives CASSFSGTGGQPQHF. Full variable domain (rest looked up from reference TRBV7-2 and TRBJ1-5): GAGVSQSPSNKVTEKGKDVELRCDPISGHTALYWYRQSLGQGLEFLIYFQGNSAPDKSGLPSDRFSAERTGGSVSTLTIQRTQQEDSAVYLCASSFSGTGGQPQHFGDGTRLSIL.

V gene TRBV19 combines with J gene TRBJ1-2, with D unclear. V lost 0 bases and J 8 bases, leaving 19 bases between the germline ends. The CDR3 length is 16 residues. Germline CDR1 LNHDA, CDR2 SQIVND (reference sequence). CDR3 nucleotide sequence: TGTGCCAGTAGTATAGATTCAACGGGCAGCCGAGGAGGCTACACCTTC. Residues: CASSIDSTGSRGGYTF.

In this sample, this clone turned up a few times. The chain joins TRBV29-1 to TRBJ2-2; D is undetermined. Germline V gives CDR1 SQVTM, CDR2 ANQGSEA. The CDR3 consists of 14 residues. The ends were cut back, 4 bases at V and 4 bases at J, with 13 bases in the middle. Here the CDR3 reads CSVGEGSGTGELFF. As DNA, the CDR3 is TGCAGCGTTGGAGAAGGGTCGGGCACCGGGGAGCTGTTTTTT.

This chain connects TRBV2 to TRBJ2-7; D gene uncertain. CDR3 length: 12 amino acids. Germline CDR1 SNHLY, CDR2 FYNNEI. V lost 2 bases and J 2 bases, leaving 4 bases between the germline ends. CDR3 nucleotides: TGTGCCAGCAGTGAACAGACCTACGAGCAGTACGTC. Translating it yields CASSEQTYEQYV.

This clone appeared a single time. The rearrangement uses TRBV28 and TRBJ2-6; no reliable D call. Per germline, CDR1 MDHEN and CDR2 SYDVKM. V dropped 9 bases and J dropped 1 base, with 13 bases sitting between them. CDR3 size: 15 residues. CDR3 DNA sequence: TGTGCCAGTTCCTCGACTGAGTCTGGGGCCAACGTCCTGACTTTC. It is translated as CASSSTESGANVLTF.

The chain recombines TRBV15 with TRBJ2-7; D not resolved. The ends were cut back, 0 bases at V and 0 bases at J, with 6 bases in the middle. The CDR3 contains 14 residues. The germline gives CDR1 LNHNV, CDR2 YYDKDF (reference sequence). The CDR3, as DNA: TGTGCCACCAGCAGAGAGTTCAGCTCCTACGAGCAGTACGTC. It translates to CATSREFSSYEQYV.

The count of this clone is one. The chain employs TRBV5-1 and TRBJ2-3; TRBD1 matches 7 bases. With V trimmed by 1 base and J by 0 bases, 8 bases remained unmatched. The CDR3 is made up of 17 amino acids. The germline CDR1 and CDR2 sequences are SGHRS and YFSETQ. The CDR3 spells CASSLQISGGSTDTQYF. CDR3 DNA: TGCGCCAGCAGCTTGCAGATCTCAGGGGGTAGCACAGATACGCAGTATTTT. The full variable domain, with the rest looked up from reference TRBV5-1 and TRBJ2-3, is KAGVTQTPRYLIKTRGQQVTLSCSPISGHRSVSWYQQTPGQGLQFLFEYFSETQRNKGNFPGRFSGRQFSNSRSEMNVSTLELGDSALYLCASSLQISGGSTDTQYFGPGTRLTVL.